This note documents a single T cell receptor (beta chain) sequence. Its antigen is as yet unknown. This table comes from immunoSEQ multiplex PCR, and its TCRdb copy is limited to in-frame clones, with some not included. The data show approximately 15,000 clones, 84% seen once. Sample time point: roughly eleven-day in vitro stimulation with candidate neoantigen peptide 5. Unmatched junction bases numbered 3, after V lost 1 base and J lost 3 bases. This CDR3 has 14 amino acids. Germline V gene data show CDR1 as LNHDA and CDR2 as SQIVND (reference sequence). These data originate in a study of PD-1 blockade in mismatch repair-deficient tumors.

The V gene is TRBV19, the J gene TRBJ2-7; 7 bases agree with TRBD1. This TCR came from an adult with mismatch repair-deficient cancer. This specimen consisted of cells cultured in vitro, obtained from a patient treated with pembrolizumab. CDR3 protein: CASSIGQGGYEQYF. DNA for the CDR3: TGTGCCAGTAGTATAGGACAGGGTGGCTACGAGCAGTACTTC.